The 4 T cell receptor beta chains presented below share a single source sample, sequenced in a study of blood T cell repertoires in COVID-19. Profiling relied on immunoSEQ multiplex PCR, and the TCRdb table lists in-frame clones only, not all of them. The sample consists of about 360,000 clones, around 87% of them appearing once. The specimen was PBMCs or T cells enriched from blood (not recorded which). These receptors were collected from a man aged 35 to 55 in a cohort exposed to, infected with or recovered from COVID-19 (not recorded which).

The gene calls are TRBV6-2 or TRBV6-3 and TRBJ2-3; 7 bases are shared with TRBD2. The CDR3 runs to 16 residues. Germline V gives CDR1 MNHEY, CDR2 SVGEGT. With 3 bases clipped from V and 3 bases from J, the junction kept 9 bases outside the gene matches. The CDR3 region is CASSYPGLGGTDTQYF. DNA for the CDR3: TGTGCCAGCAGTTATCCCGGCCTGGGGGGGACAGATACGCAGTATTTT.

DNA for the CDR3: TGTGCCAGCAGCATCTCAGGGGTTCAGCCCCAGCATTTT. It specifies CASSISGVQPQHF. The chain carries TRBV5-6 and TRBJ1-5; D possibly corresponds to TRBD1 (6 bases). This CDR3 spans 13 amino acids. The germline gives CDR1 SGHDT, CDR2 YYEEEE. Trimming cost V 4 bases and J 6 bases, with 11 bases left between them.

The rearrangement links TRBV7-2 to TRBJ2-3; 12 bases are a match to TRBD2. The ends lost 5 bases at V and 8 bases at J; junction bases unmatched: 11. The CDR3 has 16 residues. Germline V lookup: CDR1 SGHTA, CDR2 FQGNSA. As DNA, the CDR3 is TGTGCCAGCAGCATTCAACTAGCGGGGGGCCTTGGTACGCAGTATTTT. Translated, it gives CASSIQLAGGLGTQYF.

This clone occurred once. This chain uses TRBV5-6 with TRBJ1-2; no clear D gene. This CDR3 has 14 amino acids. The germline gives CDR1 SGHDT, CDR2 YYEEEE. Trimming stripped 0 bases from V and 2 bases from J, with 8 bases between. The CDR3 DNA is TGTGCCAGCAGCTTGGTACCGGGGAACTATGGCTACACCTTC. It specifies CASSLVPGNYGYTF.